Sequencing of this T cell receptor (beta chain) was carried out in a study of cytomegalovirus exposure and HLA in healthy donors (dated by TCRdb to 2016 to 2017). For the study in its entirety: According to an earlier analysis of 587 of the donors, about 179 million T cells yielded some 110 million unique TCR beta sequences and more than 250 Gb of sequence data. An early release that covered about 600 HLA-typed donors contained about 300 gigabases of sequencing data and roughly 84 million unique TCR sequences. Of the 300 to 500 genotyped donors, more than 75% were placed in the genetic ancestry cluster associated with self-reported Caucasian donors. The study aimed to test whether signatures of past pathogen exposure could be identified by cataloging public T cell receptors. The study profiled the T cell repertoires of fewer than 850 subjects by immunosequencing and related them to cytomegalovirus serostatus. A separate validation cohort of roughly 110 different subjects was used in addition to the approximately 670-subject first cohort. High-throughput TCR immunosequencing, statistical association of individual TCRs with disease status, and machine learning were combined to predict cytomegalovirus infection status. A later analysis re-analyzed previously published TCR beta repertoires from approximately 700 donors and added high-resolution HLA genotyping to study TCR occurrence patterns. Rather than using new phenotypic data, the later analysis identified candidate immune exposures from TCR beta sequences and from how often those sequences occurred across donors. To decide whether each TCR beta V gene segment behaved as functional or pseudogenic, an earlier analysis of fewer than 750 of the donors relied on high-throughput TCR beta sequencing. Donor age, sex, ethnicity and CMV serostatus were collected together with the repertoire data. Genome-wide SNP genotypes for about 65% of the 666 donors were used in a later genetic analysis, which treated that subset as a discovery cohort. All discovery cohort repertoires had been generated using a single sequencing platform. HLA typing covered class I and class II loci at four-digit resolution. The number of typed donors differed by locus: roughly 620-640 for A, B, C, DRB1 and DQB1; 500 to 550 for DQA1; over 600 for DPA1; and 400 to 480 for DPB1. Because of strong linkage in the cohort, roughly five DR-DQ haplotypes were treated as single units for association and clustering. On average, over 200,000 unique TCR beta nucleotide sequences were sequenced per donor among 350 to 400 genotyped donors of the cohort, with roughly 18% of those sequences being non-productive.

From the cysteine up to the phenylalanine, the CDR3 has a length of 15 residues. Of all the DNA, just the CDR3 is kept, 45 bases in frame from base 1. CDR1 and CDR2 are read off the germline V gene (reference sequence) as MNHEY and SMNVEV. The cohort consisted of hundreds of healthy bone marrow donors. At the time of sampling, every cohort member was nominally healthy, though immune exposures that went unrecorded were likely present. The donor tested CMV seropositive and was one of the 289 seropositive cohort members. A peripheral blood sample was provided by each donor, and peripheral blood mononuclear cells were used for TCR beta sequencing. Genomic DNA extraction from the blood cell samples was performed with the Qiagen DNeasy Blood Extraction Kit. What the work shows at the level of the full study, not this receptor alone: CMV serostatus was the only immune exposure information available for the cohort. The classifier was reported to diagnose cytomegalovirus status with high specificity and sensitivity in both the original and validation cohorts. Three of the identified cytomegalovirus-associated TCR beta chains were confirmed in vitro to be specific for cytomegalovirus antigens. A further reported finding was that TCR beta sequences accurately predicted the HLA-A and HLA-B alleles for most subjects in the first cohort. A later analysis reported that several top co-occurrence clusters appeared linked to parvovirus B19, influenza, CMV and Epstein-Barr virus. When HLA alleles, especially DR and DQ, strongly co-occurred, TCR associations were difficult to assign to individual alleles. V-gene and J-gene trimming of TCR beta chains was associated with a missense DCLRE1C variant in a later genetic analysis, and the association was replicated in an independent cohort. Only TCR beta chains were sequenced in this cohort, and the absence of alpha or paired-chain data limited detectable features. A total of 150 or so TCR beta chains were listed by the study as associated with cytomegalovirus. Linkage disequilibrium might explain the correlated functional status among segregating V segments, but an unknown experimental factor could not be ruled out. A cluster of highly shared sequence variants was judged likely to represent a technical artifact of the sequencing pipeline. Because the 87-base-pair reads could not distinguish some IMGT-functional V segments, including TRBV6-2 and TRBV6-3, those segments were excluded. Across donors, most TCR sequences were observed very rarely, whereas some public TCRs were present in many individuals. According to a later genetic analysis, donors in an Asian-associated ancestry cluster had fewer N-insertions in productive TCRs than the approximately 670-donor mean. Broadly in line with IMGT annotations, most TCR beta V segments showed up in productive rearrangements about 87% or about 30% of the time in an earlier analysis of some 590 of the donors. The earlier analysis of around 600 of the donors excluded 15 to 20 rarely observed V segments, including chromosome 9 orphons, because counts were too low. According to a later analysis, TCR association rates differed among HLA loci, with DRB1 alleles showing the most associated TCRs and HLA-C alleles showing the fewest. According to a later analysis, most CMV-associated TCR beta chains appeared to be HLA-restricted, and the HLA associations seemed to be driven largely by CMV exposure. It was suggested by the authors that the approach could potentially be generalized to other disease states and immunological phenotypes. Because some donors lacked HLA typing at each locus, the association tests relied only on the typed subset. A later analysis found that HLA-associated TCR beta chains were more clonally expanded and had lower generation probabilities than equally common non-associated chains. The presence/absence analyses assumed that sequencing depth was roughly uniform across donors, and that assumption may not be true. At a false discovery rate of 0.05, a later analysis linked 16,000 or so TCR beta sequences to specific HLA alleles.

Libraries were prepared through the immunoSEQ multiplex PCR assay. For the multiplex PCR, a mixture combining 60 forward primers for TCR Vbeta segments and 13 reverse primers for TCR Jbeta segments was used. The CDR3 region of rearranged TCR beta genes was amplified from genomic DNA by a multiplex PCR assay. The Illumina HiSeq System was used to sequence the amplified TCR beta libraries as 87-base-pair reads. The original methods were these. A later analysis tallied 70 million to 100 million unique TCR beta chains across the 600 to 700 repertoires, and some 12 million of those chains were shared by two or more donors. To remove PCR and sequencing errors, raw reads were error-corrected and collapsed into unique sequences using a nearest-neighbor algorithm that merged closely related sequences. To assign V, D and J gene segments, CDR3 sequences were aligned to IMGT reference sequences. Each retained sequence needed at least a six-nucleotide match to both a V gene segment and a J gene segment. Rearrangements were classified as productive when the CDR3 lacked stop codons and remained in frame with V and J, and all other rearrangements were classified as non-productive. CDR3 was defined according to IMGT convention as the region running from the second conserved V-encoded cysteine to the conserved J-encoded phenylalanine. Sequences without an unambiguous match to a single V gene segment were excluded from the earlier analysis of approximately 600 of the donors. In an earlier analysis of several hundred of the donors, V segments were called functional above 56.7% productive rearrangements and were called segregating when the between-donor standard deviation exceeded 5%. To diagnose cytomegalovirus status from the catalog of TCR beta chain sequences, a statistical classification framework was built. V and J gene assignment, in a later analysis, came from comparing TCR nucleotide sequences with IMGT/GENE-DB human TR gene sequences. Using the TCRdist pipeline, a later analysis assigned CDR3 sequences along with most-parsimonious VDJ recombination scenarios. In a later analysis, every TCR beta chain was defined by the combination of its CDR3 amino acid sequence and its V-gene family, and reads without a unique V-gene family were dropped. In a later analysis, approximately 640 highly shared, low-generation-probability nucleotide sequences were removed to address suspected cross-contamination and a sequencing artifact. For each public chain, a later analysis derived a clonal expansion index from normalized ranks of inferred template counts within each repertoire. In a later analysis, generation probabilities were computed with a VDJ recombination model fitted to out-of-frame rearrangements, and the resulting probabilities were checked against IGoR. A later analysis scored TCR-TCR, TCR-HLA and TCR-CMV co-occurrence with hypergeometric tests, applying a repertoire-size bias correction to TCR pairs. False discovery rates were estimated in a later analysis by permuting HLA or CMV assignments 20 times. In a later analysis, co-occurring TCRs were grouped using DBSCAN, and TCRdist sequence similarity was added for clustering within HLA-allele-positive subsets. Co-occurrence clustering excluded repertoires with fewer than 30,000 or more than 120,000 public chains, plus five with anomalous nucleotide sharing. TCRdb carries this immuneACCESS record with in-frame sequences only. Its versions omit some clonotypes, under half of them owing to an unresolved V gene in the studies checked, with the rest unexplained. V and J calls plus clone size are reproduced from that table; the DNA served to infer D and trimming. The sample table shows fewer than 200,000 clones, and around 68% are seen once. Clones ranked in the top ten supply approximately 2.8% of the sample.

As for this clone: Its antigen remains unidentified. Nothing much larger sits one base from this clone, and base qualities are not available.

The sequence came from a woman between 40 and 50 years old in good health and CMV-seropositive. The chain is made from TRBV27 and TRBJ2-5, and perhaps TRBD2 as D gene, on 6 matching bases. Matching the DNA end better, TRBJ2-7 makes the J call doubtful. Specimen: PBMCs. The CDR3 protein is CASSLFGGLNNEQYF. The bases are TGTGCCAGCAGTTTATTCGGGGGATTGAATAACGAGCAGTACTTC.